These 8 T cell receptor beta chains came from one sample sequenced in a study of CD8 T cells in Susac syndrome. Random hexamers primed reverse transcription of about 0.5 to 1 ug RNA. TCRdb re-analysed the immunoSEQ multiplex PCR reads in MiXCR, keeping a single row per CDR3 protein. The profile shows 140,000 to 150,000 distinct CDR3 sequences, approximately 93% of them singletons. Sequenced sample: CD4+ T cells from PBMCs. The receptor set was obtained from a human donor in good health.

V usage is TRBV10-3 and J usage is TRBJ2-1; 7 bases match TRBD1. The CDR3 contains 15 residues. V shed 2 bases and J 6 bases; nucleotides not matched to a gene: 7. Germline CDR1 reads ENHRY; CDR2 reads SYGVKD. The CDR3 coding sequence is TGTGCCATCAGTGAGGGGACAGCACCATTCAATGAGCAGTTCTTC. This sequence encodes CAISEGTAPFNEQFF.

The V and J genes are TRBV20-1 and TRBJ1-1; weak D call: TRBD1 (5 bases). Looked up from germline, CDR1 is DFQATT and CDR2 is SNEGSKA (reference sequence). The CDR3 is 12 residues long. The ends were cut back, 6 bases at V and 1 base at J, with 9 bases in the middle. CDR3: CSAHTGNTEAFF. The CDR3 bases are TGCAGTGCACATACAGGGAACACTGAAGCTTTCTTT.

This chain links TRBV5-4 with TRBJ2-3, with TRBD2 identical over 9 bases. Germline-derived CDR1 and CDR2 are SGHNT and YYREEE (reference sequence). This CDR3 spans 16 amino acids. The junction had 6 bases not matched to a gene; V was cut back by 4 bases and J by 0 bases. This chain's CDR3 is CASSRLAESSTDTQYF. DNA of the CDR3: TGTGCCAGCAGCCGACTAGCGGAGAGTAGCACAGATACGCAGTATTTT.

CDR3 protein: CASTRGDRAGNTIYF. CDR3 in DNA: TGTGCCAGCACCCGAGGCGACAGGGCTGGAAACACCATATATTTT. The chain employs TRBV9 and TRBJ1-3; TRBD1 matches at 7 bases. The CDR3 consists of 15 residues. After removal of 6 bases from V and 2 bases from J, the junction contained 8 bases not matched to a gene. The germline V gene has CDR1 SGDLS and CDR2 YYNGEE.

The chain joins TRBV5-1 to TRBJ2-1; D may correspond to TRBD1 or TRBD2 (6 bases each). Trimming left V 2 bases short and J 13 bases short, with 19 bases between. CDR1 is SGHRS, CDR2 YFSETQ, per germline. CDR3 length equals 14 residues. The CDR3 loop is CASSLITGTPFQFF. The CDR3 nucleotides read TGCGCCAGCAGCTTAATAACAGGGACTCCTTTTCAGTTCTTC. Supplemented by reference TRBV5-1 and TRBJ2-1, the full variable domain reads KAGVTQTPRYLIKTRGQQVTLSCSPISGHRSVSWYQQTPGQGLQFLFEYFSETQRNKGNFPGRFSGRQFSNSRSEMNVSTLELGDSALYLCASSLITGTPFQFFGPGTRLTVL.

The chain couples TRBV10-1 to TRBJ2-7; 8 bases map to TRBD2. Germline CDR1 WNHNN, CDR2 SYGVQD (reference sequence). Germline trimming cut 2 bases from V and 4 bases from J; bases unmatched to any gene: 10. CDR3 size: 16 residues. The CDR3 protein is CASSEAPSGSIYEQYF. The CDR3, as DNA: TGCGCCAGCAGTGAGGCCCCAAGCGGGAGTATTTACGAGCAGTACTTC.

This clonotype was found once. The rearrangement uses TRBV12-3 or TRBV12-4 and TRBJ2-2; perhaps TRBD2 as D (6 bases). The ends were cut back, 6 bases at V and 5 bases at J, with 16 bases in the middle. This CDR3 has 15 amino acids. The CDR3 reads CASRADGGLTGELFF. The CDR3 nucleotides read TGTGCCAGCAGGGCCGATGGGGGGTTGACCGGGGAGCTGTTTTTT.

The V gene is TRBV6-1, the J gene TRBJ1-1; the D is unclear. The CDR3 is made up of 13 amino acids. V lost 5 bases and J 0 bases, leaving 7 bases between the germline ends. The V gene's germline CDR1 is MNHNS and CDR2 SASEGT. Here the CDR3 reads CASSTRLNTEAFF. CDR3 DNA: TGTGCCAGCAGTACCCGGCTGAACACTGAAGCTTTCTTT.